A single T cell receptor beta chain is shown here with its context. The data were obtained in a study of blood T cell repertoires in COVID-19. Study details: Samples of COVID-19 (acute and convalescent) were obtained from the United States, Italy and Spain.

Clinical history as reported by participants underpinned cohort assignment. Recovery meant two consecutive negative NP/OP PCR tests, professional clearance, or resolved symptoms. Study processing details: Cell counts per sample came from amplifying reference gene primers. Sequencing was performed with immunoSEQ multiplex PCR; in TCRdb, only in-frame clones are kept and a portion is missing. The V and J calls and clone size were taken over from that table, and D and trimming were inferred from the DNA. The sample lists about 190,000 clones, 84% seen once, with around 3.5% in the top ten. CDR1 LGHDT and CDR2 YNNKEL come from the germline V gene (reference sequence). The trim removed 2 bases at V and 2 bases at J, leaving 5 bases unmatched. CDR3 size: 16 residues.

The rearrangement uses TRBV3-1 (or the pseudogene TRBV3-2) and TRBJ1-5; 8 nucleotides line up with TRBD1. The sequenced sample consisted of PBMCs or T cells enriched from blood (not recorded which). The source is a woman in her twenties or thirties who had recovered from COVID-19. DNA for the CDR3: TGTGCCAGCAGCCAATCACAGGGGGTCGGCAATCAGCCCCAGCATTTT. This gives the protein CASSQSQGVGNQPQHF.